The clone carrying this T cell receptor beta chain was found a few times. Trimming took 8 bases from V and 5 from J; bases not matched to a gene: 10. Germline V gene data show CDR1 as MNHNS and CDR2 as SASEGT. The CDR3 runs to 14 residues. Produced via immunoSEQ multiplex PCR; TCRdb's table is partial and in-frame only. The sample holds 5,000 to 6,500 clones, around 10% seen once. This record comes from a study of tumour-infiltrating T cells in Burkitt lymphoma. Study in general: Productive clonality predicted overall and progression-free survival.

This chain links TRBV6-1 with TRBJ1-1, with 8 bases lining up with TRBD1. The TCR sequence derives from a human donor with diffuse large B-cell lymphoma. Sequenced input: tumor tissue. The CDR3 DNA reads TGTGCCAGCGGCCCCAGGGGGCGCGAAACTGAAGCTTTCTTT. This encodes CASGPRGRETEAFF.